This T cell receptor (beta chain) was recovered during a study of cytomegalovirus exposure and HLA in healthy donors. Study-wide results and limits: There were some public TCRs occurring in many donors, but most TCR sequences were rare. CMV antigen specificity of a few CMV-associated chains was confirmed in vitro. Within the approximately 110 validation repertoires, first-cohort TCR clusters tended to co-occur, according to a later analysis. 150 to 200 TCR beta chains were listed as cytomegalovirus-associated.

Concerning this clone itself: Its antigen is not identified.

V was cut by 2 bases and J by 7 bases, with 12 bases left in between. The CDR3 is 13 residues long. Germline V lookup: CDR1 GTSNPN, CDR2 SVGIG (reference sequence). The assay was immunoSEQ multiplex PCR, and TCRdb's table has in-frame clones only and misses some. This sample has under 95,000 clones, with nearly 95% found just once. The sequencing input was PBMCs. This chain uses TRBV30 with TRBJ1-5; perhaps TRBD1 as D (5 bases). This receptor was taken from a woman aged 18-29 years in good health and CMV-seronegative. The CDR3 coding sequence is TGTGCCTGGAGTCCCACAGGACGGCAGCCCCAGCATTTT. It is translated as CAWSPTGRQPQHF.